A single sample is the source of the 23 T cell receptor beta chains below, sequenced in a study of T cell changes during pregnancy in multiple sclerosis. The protocol was immunoSEQ multiplex PCR, while the TCRdb copy is restricted to in-frame clones and leaves out a portion. The sample consists of around 72,000 clones, just over 90% of them appearing once. This material consisted of peripheral blood, taken in the second trimester of pregnancy. All receptors derive from a female donor in good health, enrolled as a control in a pregnancy study.

V and J are TRBV7-2 and TRBJ2-5, with 8 bases fitting TRBD1. Unmatched junction bases numbered 4, after V lost 2 bases and J lost 2 bases. Per the germline V gene, CDR1 is SGHTA and CDR2 is FQGNSA. The CDR3 runs to 15 residues. The chain's CDR3 is CASSLTRQGQETQYF. The CDR3 DNA sequence: TGTGCCAGCAGCTTAACCCGACAGGGGCAAGAGACCCAGTACTTC.

The chain carries TRBV10-3 and TRBJ1-4; D gene unclear. The CDR3 loop spans 14 amino acids. CDR1 and CDR2 from the germline V gene are ENHRY and SYGVKD. The V gene lost 11 bases and the J gene lost 1 base, with 14 bases spanning the gap. CDR3 in DNA: TGTGCCTCGAGCCAACCGGGAACTAATGAAAAACTGTTTTTT. This translates into CASSQPGTNEKLFF.

V gene TRBV5-8 combines with J gene TRBJ2-7, with TRBD1 matching over 9 bases. This CDR3 is 14 amino acids long. Germline V CDR1 and CDR2: SGHTS, YDEGEE. V lost 4 bases, J lost 4 bases, and 6 bases stayed unmatched. The CDR3 here is CASSPGTGFYEQYF. CDR3 bases: TGTGCCAGCAGCCCCGGGACAGGGTTTTACGAGCAGTACTTC. Based on the CDR3 plus reference TRBV5-8 and TRBJ2-7, the full variable domain is EAGVTQSPTHLIKTRGQQATLRCSPISGHTSVYWYQQALGLGLQFLLWYDEGEERNRGNFPPRFSGRQFPNYSSELNVNALELEDSALYLCASSPGTGFYEQYFGPGTRLTVT.

The gene calls are TRBV28 and TRBJ1-1, with D uncertain. Per germline, CDR1 MDHEN and CDR2 SYDVKM. The CDR3 runs to 13 residues. With 2 bases removed from V and 8 bases from J, the gap between germline ends came to 12 bases. CDR3 protein: CASSLTPDLEAFF. CDR3 in DNA: TGTGCCAGCAGTTTAACCCCAGATCTGGAAGCTTTCTTT.

This chain links TRBV5-4 with TRBJ2-1; 11 positions agree with TRBD2. With V trimmed by 5 bases and J by 3 bases, 10 bases remained unmatched. CDR1 SGHNT and CDR2 YYREEE come from the germline V gene (reference sequence). CDR3 length: 17 amino acids. The CDR3 reads CASSSDPGTSGYNEQFF. The CDR3 DNA is TGTGCCAGCAGTTCAGACCCCGGGACTAGCGGCTACAATGAGCAGTTCTTC. Filled out from reference TRBV5-4 and TRBJ2-1, the complete variable domain reads ETGVTQSPTHLIKTRGQQVTLRCSSQSGHNTVSWYQQALGQGPQFIFQYYREEENGRGNFPPRFSGLQFPNYSSELNVNALELDDSALYLCASSSDPGTSGYNEQFFGPGTRLTVL.

The chain is built from TRBV6-5 and TRBJ1-4; TRBD1 is a possible D gene (6 bases). Trimming cost V 7 bases and J 8 bases, with 11 bases left between them. The CDR3 runs to 12 residues. In germline, CDR1 is MNHEY, CDR2 SVGAGI. The chain's CDR3 is CASKDSLEKLFF. DNA for the CDR3: TGTGCCAGCAAGGACAGCTTGGAAAAACTGTTTTTT.

The chain joins TRBV7-2 to TRBJ2-3, with 7 bases matching TRBD2. The CDR3 runs to 14 residues. Germline CDR1 SGHTA, CDR2 FQGNSA. V dropped 3 bases and J dropped 4; count of bases not matched to a gene: 4. In DNA form, the CDR3 reads TGTGCCAGCAGCTTCGTAGCGGGTTCAGATACGCAGTATTTT. It yields the protein CASSFVAGSDTQYF.

This clone showed up just once. The CDR3, as DNA: TGTGCCAGTAGACGCGTCTCAGGGGGCTTTCAGCCCCAGCATTTT. Residues: CASRRVSGGFQPQHF. The chain employs TRBV19 and TRBJ1-5; 8 nucleotides line up with TRBD1. The V and J ends lost 6 bases and 6 bases, in that order; junction bases with no gene match: 10. This CDR3 is 15 amino acids long. Per germline, CDR1 LNHDA and CDR2 SQIVND (reference sequence).

This clone was detected only once. The chain links TRBV4-2 to TRBJ1-6; D not resolved. Germline lookup yields CDR1 LGHNA and CDR2 YNFKEQ. The CDR3 sequence is 15 residues long. Trimming removed 4 bases at V and 7 bases at J, with 14 bases between. CDR3 residues: CASSPRTDYNSPLHF. CDR3 sequence (DNA): TGTGCCAGCAGCCCACGGACTGATTACAATTCACCCCTCCACTTT.

This rearrangement joins TRBV4-3 to TRBJ2-7; D might be TRBD2 (5 bases). V was trimmed by 0 bases and J by 0 bases, leaving 12 bases between them. The V gene's germline CDR1 is LGHNA and CDR2 YSLEER. The CDR3 length is 16 residues. The CDR3 loop reads CASSQDREGPSYEQYF. CDR3 DNA sequence: TGCGCCAGCAGCCAAGATCGCGAGGGCCCCTCCTACGAGCAGTACTTC.

The chain uses TRBV11-2 and TRBJ1-3; a possible D gene is TRBD1 (5 bases). This CDR3 spans 18 amino acids. V dropped 2 bases and J dropped 0 bases, with 17 bases sitting between them. The V gene's germline CDR1 is SGHAT and CDR2 FQNNGV. The CDR3 DNA is TGTGCCAGCAGCTTACGCGGGGGACGCCCAAGCTCTGGAAACACCATATATTTT. It is translated as CASSLRGGRPSSGNTIYF.

This chain connects TRBV2 to TRBJ2-5; 8 bases match TRBD1. There are 14 residues in the CDR3. In germline, CDR1 is SNHLY, CDR2 FYNNEI. Trimming at V came to 5 bases and at J to 4 bases, leaving 6 bases not matched to a gene. This chain's CDR3 is CASSRQGPGETQYF. The CDR3 nucleotides are TGTGCCAGCAGTCGACAGGGGCCCGGAGAGACCCAGTACTTC.

This rearrangement joins TRBV4-1 to TRBJ2-3, with 7 bases that match TRBD1. J lost 5 bases, V lost 0 bases, and 5 bases had no gene match. Germline CDR1 is MGHRA and CDR2 is YSYEKL. The CDR3 is 15 residues long. CDR3 bases: TGCGCCAGCAGCCAAGATGGGACAGCCCGAGATACGCAGTATTTT. It translates to CASSQDGTARDTQYF.

This clone was seen once. The V gene is TRBV5-1, the J gene TRBJ1-2; possible D gene TRBD1, 6 bases. Trimming took off 0 bases at V and 7 bases at J, with 10 bases between the two ends. CDR3 length: 13 amino acids. The germline CDR1 and CDR2 sequences are SGHRS and YFSETQ. In DNA, the CDR3 is TGCGCCAGCAGCTTGGCTGGGACATCTGGCTACACCTTC. Its translation is CASSLAGTSGYTF.

The V and J genes are TRBV7-9 and TRBJ1-3; D gene unclear. The CDR3 spans 14 residues. Germline CDR1 SEHNR, CDR2 FQNEAQ (reference sequence). The V end was cut by 4 bases, the J end by 0 bases, with 7 bases between. CDR3 nucleotides: TGTGCCAGCAGCTCGGGGTACTCTGGAAACACCATATATTTT. The encoded protein is CASSSGYSGNTIYF.

The chain joins TRBV5-1 to TRBJ2-6, with 10 bases lining up with TRBD1. The V gene end was trimmed by 4 bases and the J gene end by 2 bases; junction bases not matched to a gene: 9. The CDR3 extends over 18 amino acids. The germline gives CDR1 SGHRS, CDR2 YFSETQ. CDR3 protein: CASSLRQGAGAGANVLTF. CDR3 in DNA: TGCGCCAGCAGCCTAAGACAGGGGGCAGGGGCTGGGGCCAACGTCCTGACTTTC.

This chain joins TRBV2 and TRBJ2-3; possible D gene TRBD2, 5 bases. Germline values: CDR1 SNHLY, CDR2 FYNNEI. CDR3 length: 12 residues. The V end was cut by 8 bases, the J end by 2 bases, with 8 bases between. The CDR3 reads CASGLYTDTQYF. CDR3 nucleotide sequence: TGTGCCAGCGGACTGTACACAGATACGCAGTATTTT.

The chain links TRBV5-1 to TRBJ2-5, with TRBD2 matching 11 bases. Germline CDR1 is SGHRS and CDR2 is YFSETQ. J lost 0 bases, V lost 4 bases, and 5 bases had no gene match. There are 16 residues in the CDR3. CDR3 sequence: CASSRSSGGYQETQYF. DNA for the CDR3: TGCGCCAGCAGCAGATCTAGCGGGGGGTACCAAGAGACCCAGTACTTC.

The V and J genes are TRBV11-3 and TRBJ2-1; 8 bases are shared with TRBD2. V shed 0 bases and J 5 bases; nucleotides not matched to a gene: 6. The CDR3 runs 16 residues. Germline-derived CDR1 and CDR2 are SGHNT and YENEEA. The CDR3 DNA reads as TGTGCCAGCAGCTTAGAGGGACTAGATTCCAACAATGAGCAGTTCTTC. This translates into CASSLEGLDSNNEQFF.

The gene calls are TRBV6-6 and TRBJ1-5; a weak D match, TRBD1 (6 bases). In germline, CDR1 is MNHNY, CDR2 SVGAGI (reference sequence). Deletions cut 2 bases from V and 3 bases from J, with 8 bases between. The CDR3 consists of 14 residues. The CDR3 is CASSYAGVNQPQHF. In DNA, the CDR3 is TGTGCCAGCAGTTACGCAGGGGTCAATCAGCCCCAGCATTTT.

CDR3 protein: CASSLPKDSEAFF. The CDR3 nucleotides are TGCGCCAGCAGCTTGCCGAAGGACAGTGAAGCTTTCTTT. The rearrangement uses TRBV5-1 and TRBJ1-1; possible D gene TRBD1, 6 bases. The CDR3 runs 13 residues. The V end lost 1 base, the J end lost 7 bases, and 11 bases lay between the germline ends. Germline CDR1 is SGHRS and CDR2 is YFSETQ.

The CDR3 DNA reads as TGTGCCACCAGCAGAAGGACTGCTGGGTCCTACAATGAGCAGTTCTTC. Translation: CATSRRTAGSYNEQFF. The V call is TRBV15, the J call TRBJ2-1; perhaps TRBD2 as D (5 bases). The CDR3 is made up of 16 amino acids. Trimming took off 2 bases at V and 1 base at J, with 12 bases between the two ends. Germline V gene sequence: CDR1 LNHNV, CDR2 YYDKDF (reference sequence).

The chain has TRBV4-2 and TRBJ2-1, with 11 bases identical to TRBD2. From germline, CDR1 is LGHNA and CDR2 YNFKEQ. Unmatched junction bases numbered 13, after V lost 0 bases and J lost 6 bases. The CDR3 totals 19 residues. The CDR3 bases are TGTGCCAGCAGCCAAGAAGGGACTAGCGGAATTTTGCACACCAATGAGCAGTTCTTC. Its protein product is CASSQEGTSGILHTNEQFF.